This T cell receptor beta chain was obtained from a study of Graves' ophthalmopathy and Graves' hyperthyroidism. Study details: Before any treatment, peripheral blood was taken at the initial diagnosis.

The V gene lost 6 bases and the J gene lost 7 bases, with 9 bases spanning the gap. CDR3 size: 10 residues. Germline values: CDR1 DFQATT, CDR2 SNEGSKA (reference sequence). RNA transcripts were the source from which TCR beta CDR3 regions were amplified. The authors performed first-round RT-PCR with HTBI primers and then a second-round multiplex PCR. From the multiplex PCR reads, TCRdb called clonotypes with MiXCR, one entry per CDR3 protein. In the table there are some 170,000 distinct CDR3 sequences, approximately 40% of which are singletons. PBMCs stemmed from 7.5 to 10 ml of fresh peripheral blood. Study-level results: Blood also held most thyroid clonotypes expanded above 0.001 frequency.

This clonotype was detected ten times or more. Its target is not known. This chain uses TRBV20-1 with TRBJ1-1, with a tentative D call TRBD1 (6 bases). The receptor was derived from a man aged 30 to 39 with Graves' ophthalmopathy. The sequenced sample was peripheral blood. The CDR3 region has the DNA TGCAGTGCGCGCAGGGGTGAAGCTTTCTTT. Translated: CSARRGEAFF.